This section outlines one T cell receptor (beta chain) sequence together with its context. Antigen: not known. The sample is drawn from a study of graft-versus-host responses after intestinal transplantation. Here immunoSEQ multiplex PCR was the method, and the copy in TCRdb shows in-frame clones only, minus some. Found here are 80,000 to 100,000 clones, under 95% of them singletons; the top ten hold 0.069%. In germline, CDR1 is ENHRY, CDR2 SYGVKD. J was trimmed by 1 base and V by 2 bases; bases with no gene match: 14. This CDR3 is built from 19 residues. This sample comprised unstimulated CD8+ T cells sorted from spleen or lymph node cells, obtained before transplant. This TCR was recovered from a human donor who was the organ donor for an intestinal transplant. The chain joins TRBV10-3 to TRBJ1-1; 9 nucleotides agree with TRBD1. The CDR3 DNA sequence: TGTGCCATCAGTGAGCCAAGGGACAGGGTCAATTTGGGGAACACTGAAGCTTTCTTT. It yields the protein CAISEPRDRVNLGNTEAFF.